This TCR beta chain was sequenced for a study of cytomegalovirus exposure and HLA in healthy donors. This CDR3 spans 12 amino acids. The germline V and J ends were trimmed by 0 bases and 8 bases, with 8 bases remaining between them. Germline V gene data show CDR1 as SGHKS and CDR2 as YYEKEE (reference sequence). Broader study findings: It is likely that the observed cluster of highly shared sequence variants was a sequencing artifact.

With regard to this clone: Its specificity is unknown. Other DNA sequences in this sample translate to the same CDR3.

Amplification used 60 Vbeta primers and 13 Jbeta primers. Repertoires were generated with immunoSEQ multiplex PCR, while TCRdb's copy carries only in-frame clones and drops some. The table shows roughly 200,000 clones, with about four fifths occurring only once. The clonotype originates from a girl between 5 and 17 years old in good health and CMV-seropositive. Sequencing input: PBMCs. The chain joins TRBV5-5 to TRBJ1-2; D uncertain. CDR3 sequence: CASSLDGYGYTF. Here the CDR3 DNA reads TGTGCCAGCAGCTTGGACGGGTACGGCTACACCTTC. The whole variable domain, filled in from reference TRBV5-5 and TRBJ1-2, reads DAGVTQSPTHLIKTRGQQVTLRCSPISGHKSVSWYQQVLGQGPQFIFQYYEKEERGRGNFPDRFSARQFPNYSSELNVNALLLGDSALYLCASSLDGYGYTFGSGTRLTVV.